A single TCR beta chain is shown here with its context. The data were taken from a study of blood T cell repertoires in COVID-19. Study background: T cells, B-cell-depleted T cells, or PBMCs provided the cDNA or gDNA that served as material.

As processed by the authors: Counts of nucleated cells, estimated from reference gene primer amplification, were obtained. The data were produced by immunoSEQ multiplex PCR, yet TCRdb's version contains in-frame clones alone and is incomplete. D and trimming were read from the DNA, whereas the V and J calls and clone size are those reported in that table. The table has roughly 350,000 clones, over 70% seen once. V gave up 2 bases and J gave up 1 base, with 8 bases separating them. The CDR3 extends over 14 amino acids. CDR1 and CDR2 from the germline V gene are MNHEY and SVGAGI. The chain has TRBV6-5 and TRBJ1-1; D gene unclear. Sequencing was done on a sample of peripheral blood. The sequence came from a woman between 50 and 59 years old with COVID-19, enrolled during active disease. The CDR3 nucleotides are TGTGCCAGCAGTTACGAGGCTACGAACACTGAAGCTTTCTTT. This gives the protein CASSYEATNTEAFF.